The present T cell receptor beta chain was sequenced within a study of control samples from healthy donors and cancer patients (TCRdb year 2020). To prepare the library, the immunoSEQ multiplex PCR assay was applied. TCRdb carries this immuneACCESS record with in-frame sequences only. Its versions omit some clonotypes, under half of them owing to an unresolved V gene in the studies checked, with the rest unexplained. The sample profile shows 75,000 to 95,000 clones; around nine tenths of them were found once. Clones ranked in the top ten supply 8.5% to 10% of the sample. The CDR3 runs 14 residues from the cysteine to the phenylalanine. The DNA shown is the 42-base CDR3, in frame from base 1. Trimming leaves V shorter by 8 bases and J shorter by 2 bases, with the junction holding 3 bases beyond the gene matches. CDR1 and CDR2 are read off the germline V gene as SGHVS and FQNEAQ. This clone appeared a single time. Its antigen is still unknown. Qualities for individual bases were not recorded, and no much larger clone is one base off.

This sequence was found in a woman aged 45 to 65 with colorectal cancer. What was sequenced was PBMCs. The chain uses TRBV7-8 and TRBJ1-3; 10 bases in between match TRBD1. At the DNA level, the sequence is TGTGCCAGCGGCGGACAGGGGGCTGGAAACACCATATATTTT. Its coded protein is CASGGQGAGNTIYF. Beyond the CDR3, the reference TRBV7-8 and TRBJ1-3 genes provide the residues; the full variable domain reads: GAGVSQSPRYKVAKRGQDVALRCDPISGHVSLFWYQQALGQGPEFLTYFQNEAQLDKSGLPSDRFFAERPEGSVSTLKIQRTQQEDSAVYLCASGGQGAGNTIYFGEGSWLTVV.